This T cell receptor beta chain was retrieved from a study of blood T cell repertoires in COVID-19. The germline V gene has CDR1 KGHSH and CDR2 LQKENI. This CDR3 comprises 14 residues. V dropped 3 bases and J dropped 4 bases, with 12 bases sitting between them. Original analysis: How many nucleated cells were present was estimated from reference gene primer amplification. Produced via immunoSEQ multiplex PCR; TCRdb's table is partial and in-frame only. The DNA was the basis for D and trimming; V, J and clone size are from that table. The sample has about 57,000 clones; more than 85% are singletons. The sequencing input was peripheral blood. This sequence joins TRBV18 and TRBJ1-2; D is perhaps TRBD1 (6 bases). This clonotype was obtained from a man in his sixties with acute or convalescent COVID-19. The CDR3 nucleotides read TGTGCCAGCTCACCGGTCAGGGGTGTCTATGGCTACACCTTC. Protein product: CASSPVRGVYGYTF.